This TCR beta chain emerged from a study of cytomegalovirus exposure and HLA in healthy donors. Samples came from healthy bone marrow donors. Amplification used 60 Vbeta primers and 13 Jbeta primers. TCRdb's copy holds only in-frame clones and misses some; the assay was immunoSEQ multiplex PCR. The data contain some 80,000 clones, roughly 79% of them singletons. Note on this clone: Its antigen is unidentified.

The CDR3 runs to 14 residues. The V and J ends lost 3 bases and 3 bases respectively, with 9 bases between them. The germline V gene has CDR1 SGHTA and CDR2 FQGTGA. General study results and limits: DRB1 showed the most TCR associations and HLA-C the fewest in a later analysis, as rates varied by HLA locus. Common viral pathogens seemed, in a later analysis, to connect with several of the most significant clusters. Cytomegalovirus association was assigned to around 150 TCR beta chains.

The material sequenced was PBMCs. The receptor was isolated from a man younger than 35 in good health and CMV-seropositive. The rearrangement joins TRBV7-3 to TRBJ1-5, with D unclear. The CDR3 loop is CASSFSHVNQPQHF. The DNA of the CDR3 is TGTGCCAGCAGCTTCTCACACGTCAATCAGCCCCAGCATTTT.